This T cell receptor beta chain was identified during a study of T cell responses to AZD1222 COVID-19 vaccine. Some clones are missing from TCRdb's copy, which holds only in-frame ones; the method was immunoSEQ multiplex PCR. The sample consists of approximately 110,000 clones, roughly 87% of them appearing once. Germline V gene data show CDR1 as SQVTM and CDR2 as ANQGSEA. The CDR3 consists of 14 residues. V gave up 4 bases and J gave up 0 bases; unmatched junction bases: 6. The chain couples TRBV29-1 to TRBJ2-7; 7 positions match TRBD2. This sample comprised peripheral blood, obtained on day 0 of MenACWY control vaccination. This clonotype was obtained from an adult in good health. CDR3 in amino acids: CSVVRRGSSYEQYF. The DNA for the CDR3 is TGCAGCGTTGTGAGGCGGGGGAGCTCCTACGAGCAGTACTTC.